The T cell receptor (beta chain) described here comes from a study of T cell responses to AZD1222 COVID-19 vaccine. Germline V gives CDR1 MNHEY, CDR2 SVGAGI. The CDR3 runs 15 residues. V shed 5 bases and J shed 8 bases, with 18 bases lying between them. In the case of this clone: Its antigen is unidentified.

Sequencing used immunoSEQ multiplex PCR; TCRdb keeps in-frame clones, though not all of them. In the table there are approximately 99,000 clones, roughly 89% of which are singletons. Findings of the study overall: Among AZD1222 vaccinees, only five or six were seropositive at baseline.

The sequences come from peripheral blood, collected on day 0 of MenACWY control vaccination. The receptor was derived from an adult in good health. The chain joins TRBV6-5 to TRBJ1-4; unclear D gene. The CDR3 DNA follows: TGTGCCAGCAGTCCCCACCCCGGGGAATCGGAAAAACTGTTTTTT. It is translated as CASSPHPGESEKLFF.